What follows are 27 T cell receptor beta chains derived from one specimen sequenced in a study of blood T cell repertoires in COVID-19 (dated by TCRdb to the early 2020s). To prepare the library, the immunoSEQ multiplex PCR assay was applied. The table was pulled from immuneACCESS by TCRdb, which kept in-frame rearrangements only. Such tables lose some clones; where checked, under half of the loss comes from unresolved V genes, and the rest has no known cause. This sample gives about 200,000 clones in total; about four fifths of them show up just once. The ten largest clones capture more than 9% of the sample. The sequenced material came from peripheral blood. All receptors come from a woman older than 75 with acute or convalescent COVID-19.

The chain has TRBV11-3 and TRBJ2-1, with 12 positions matching TRBD2. Germline values: CDR1 SGHNT, CDR2 YENEEA. With 1 base clipped from V and 9 bases from J, the junction kept 7 bases outside the gene matches. CDR3 length: 16 amino acids. This chain's CDR3 is CASSLGGLAGGVEQFF. For the CDR3, the DNA is TGTGCCAGCAGCTTAGGCGGGCTAGCGGGAGGGGTTGAGCAGTTCTTC.

The chain carries TRBV2 and TRBJ1-6, with 9 bases that match TRBD1. The CDR3 has 14 residues. The germline CDR1 and CDR2 sequences are SNHLY and FYNNEI. V lost 4 bases to trimming and J lost 9 bases; unmatched junction nucleotides: 4. CDR3 nucleotides: TGTGCCAGCAGTGGCGGGACAGGGACTTCACCCCTCCACTTT. It is translated as CASSGGTGTSPLHF.

The chain combines TRBV28 with TRBJ2-3, with TRBD2 identical over 16 bases. The V and J ends lost 5 bases and 0 bases, in that order; junction bases with no gene match: 20. The CDR3 spans 23 residues. In germline, CDR1 is MDHEN, CDR2 SYDVKM. CDR3 DNA sequence: TGTGCCAGCAGTAGAGGGACCGGGACTAGCGGGAGGGTTCCATTTTCTAGCACAGATACGCAGTATTTT. It encodes CASSRGTGTSGRVPFSSTDTQYF.

The chain combines TRBV25-1 with TRBJ2-3; 7 positions agree with TRBD2. This CDR3 contains 15 residues. Per the germline V gene, CDR1 is MGHDK and CDR2 is SYGVNS. Losses at the gene ends were 4 bases for V and 2 bases for J; bases not matched to a gene: 6. CDR3 nucleotides: TGTGCCAGCAGTGTGGCGGGGGTCGCCACAGATACGCAGTATTTT. Amino acids: CASSVAGVATDTQYF. The full variable domain, with the rest looked up from reference TRBV25-1 and TRBJ2-3, is EADIYQTPRYLVIGTGKKITLECSQTMGHDKMYWYQQDPGMELHLIHYSYGVNSTEKGDLSSESTVSRIRTEHFPLTLESARPSHTSQYLCASSVAGVATDTQYFGPGTRLTVL.

The chain is built from TRBV18 and TRBJ1-5; maybe TRBD1 (6 bases). Between the trimmed V and J ends, which lost 4 bases and 1 base, there was a span of 14 bases. This CDR3 is built from 16 residues. Germline CDR1 and CDR2: KGHSH and LQKENI. CDR3 sequence (DNA): TGTGCCAGCTCACTTAACGTAGGGGGAAGCAATCAGCCCCAGCATTTT. This gives the protein CASSLNVGGSNQPQHF. The variable domain in full, completed from reference TRBV18 and TRBJ1-5, reads NAGVMQNPRHLVRRRGQEARLRCSPMKGHSHVYWYRQLPEEGLKFMVYLQKENIIDESGMPKERFSAEFPKEGPSILRIQQVVRGDSAAYFCASSLNVGGSNQPQHFGDGTRLSIL.

The table lists this clone with a count of one. The rearrangement uses TRBV30 and TRBJ2-7, with 9 bases matching TRBD1. The CDR3 has 14 residues. Germline CDR1 GTSNPN, CDR2 SVGIG (reference sequence). The trim removed 2 bases at V and 7 bases at J, leaving 9 bases unmatched. Here the CDR3 DNA reads TGTGCCTGGAGTCGGGGGACAGGGTTGGGGGAGCAGTACTTC. Residues: CAWSRGTGLGEQYF.

This chain connects TRBV10-3 to TRBJ1-1; tentatively, D is TRBD1 (5 bases). Trimming pared 10 bases from V and 0 bases from J, leaving 9 bases between. The CDR3 spans 12 residues. Germline values: CDR1 ENHRY, CDR2 SYGVKD. Here the CDR3 reads CASRALNTEAFF. CDR3 sequence (DNA): TGTGCCAGCAGGGCTCTGAACACTGAAGCTTTCTTT.

The DNA of the CDR3 is TGTGCCAGCAGCTACGGGACAGGGGGCGATGGCTACACCTTC. Its translation: CASSYGTGGDGYTF. The rearrangement links TRBV11-3 to TRBJ1-2; 12 nucleotides align to TRBD1. From germline, CDR1 is SGHNT and CDR2 YENEEA. The CDR3 covers 14 residues. V trimming: 4 bases; J trimming: 6 bases; junction bases outside the gene matches: 3. Using reference TRBV11-3 and TRBJ1-2 for the parts outside the CDR3, the full variable domain is EAGVVQSPRYKIIEKKQPVAFWCNPISGHNTLYWYLQNLGQGPELLIRYENEEAVDDSQLPKDRFSAERLKGVDSTLKIQPAELGDSAVYLCASSYGTGGDGYTFGSGTRLTVV.

The chain employs TRBV7-9 and TRBJ1-4; D remains unclear. Germline V gene lookup returns CDR1 SEHNR and CDR2 FQNEAQ (reference sequence). CDR3 length: 17 amino acids. The germline V and J ends were trimmed by 4 bases and 0 bases, with 15 bases remaining between them. The CDR3 here is CASSYRGVAATNEKLFF. CDR3 nucleotides: TGTGCCAGCAGCTACCGGGGAGTCGCGGCAACTAATGAAAAACTGTTTTTT.

The V call is TRBV6-4, the J call TRBJ2-5, with TRBD2 identical over 7 bases. Trimming removed 5 bases from V and 5 bases from J; junction bases left unmatched: 5. CDR1 is MRHNA, CDR2 SNTAGT, per germline. This CDR3 region has 13 residues. The CDR3 protein is CASSRGEGETQYF. The CDR3 DNA is TGTGCCAGCAGTCGTGGGGAGGGGGAGACCCAGTACTTC.

V gene TRBV18 combines with J gene TRBJ2-5; 7 nucleotides line up with TRBD2. J was trimmed by 1 base and V by 0 bases; bases with no gene match: 2. This CDR3 region has 15 residues. In germline, CDR1 is KGHSH, CDR2 LQKENI. CDR3 DNA sequence: TGTGCCAGCTCACCACCAAGCGGGGTCCAAGAGACCCAGTACTTC. It is translated as CASSPPSGVQETQYF.

V is TRBV11-2 and J is TRBJ2-2; TRBD1 matches 9 bases. Germline trimming cut 4 bases from V and 7 bases from J; bases unmatched to any gene: 10. Germline values: CDR1 SGHAT, CDR2 FQNNGV. This CDR3 has 16 amino acids. The DNA for the CDR3 is TGTGCCAGCAGCTATGCCGGGACAGGGCGGGGCGGGGAGCTGTTTTTT. Translating gives CASSYAGTGRGGELFF. Supplemented by reference TRBV11-2 and TRBJ2-2, the full variable domain reads EAGVAQSPRYKIIEKRQSVAFWCNPISGHATLYWYQQILGQGPKLLIQFQNNGVVDDSQLPKDRFSAERLKGVDSTLKIQPAKLEDSAVYLCASSYAGTGRGGELFFGEGSRLTVL.

This clone was counted a few times. The CDR3 loop reads CAISETPGQGTGYTF. The DNA of the CDR3 is TGTGCCATCAGTGAAACCCCGGGACAGGGAACTGGCTACACCTTC. The chain employs TRBV10-3 and TRBJ1-2; 9 bases are shared with TRBD1. The CDR3 is 15 amino acids. The germline V gene encodes CDR1 ENHRY and CDR2 SYGVKD. Unmatched junction bases numbered 9, after V lost 3 bases and J lost 7 bases.

The genes are TRBV5-4 and TRBJ2-1, with D hard to call. Trimming took off 0 bases at V and 0 bases at J, with 10 bases between the two ends. CDR1 SGHNT and CDR2 YYREEE come from the germline V gene (reference sequence). The CDR3 is 16 amino acids. The CDR3 loop is CASSLGDLSSYNEQFF. The DNA of the CDR3 is TGTGCCAGCAGCTTGGGCGACTTAAGCTCCTACAATGAGCAGTTCTTC.

This clone was observed a few times. The chain employs TRBV9 and TRBJ2-2; 8 nucleotides agree with TRBD1. The ends lost 0 bases at V and 4 bases at J; junction bases unmatched: 2. The length of the CDR3 is 15 residues. Germline CDR1 reads SGDLS; CDR2 reads YYNGEE. The CDR3, as DNA: TGTGCCAGCAGCGTAGAACAGGGGGGCACCGGGGAGCTGTTTTTT. Encoded protein: CASSVEQGGTGELFF. Full variable domain (outside the CDR3, taken from reference TRBV9 and TRBJ2-2): DSGVTQTPKHLITATGQRVTLRCSPRSGDLSVYWYQQSLDQGLQFLIQYYNGEERAKGNILERFSAQQFPDLHSELNLSSLELGDSALYFCASSVEQGGTGELFFGEGSRLTVL.

V usage is TRBV19 and J usage is TRBJ1-2; D is ambiguous. The V end was cut by 5 bases, the J end by 13 bases, with 17 bases between. There are 12 residues in the CDR3. Germline-derived CDR1 and CDR2 are LNHDA and SQIVND (reference sequence). The CDR3 reads CASSPGLEGSTF. The DNA of the CDR3 is TGTGCCAGTAGTCCGGGTTTGGAAGGCAGCACCTTC.

This chain joins TRBV18 and TRBJ2-7; a weak D match, TRBD2 (5 bases). The germline gives CDR1 KGHSH, CDR2 LQKENI. Between the trimmed V and J ends, which lost 4 bases and 7 bases, there was a span of 20 bases. This CDR3 comprises 15 residues. DNA of the CDR3: TGTGCCAGCTCACTGCAAGGAACTAGTGGTTATGAGCAGTACTTC. Translating gives CASSLQGTSGYEQYF. Using reference TRBV18 and TRBJ2-7 for the parts outside the CDR3, the full variable domain is NAGVMQNPRHLVRRRGQEARLRCSPMKGHSHVYWYRQLPEEGLKFMVYLQKENIIDESGMPKERFSAEFPKEGPSILRIQQVVRGDSAAYFCASSLQGTSGYEQYFGPGTRLTVT.

The chain has TRBV5-1 and TRBJ2-2; 7 nucleotides align to TRBD1. The CDR3 is 16 residues long. CDR1 and CDR2 from the germline V gene are SGHRS and YFSETQ. V lost 4 bases to trimming and J lost 7 bases; unmatched junction nucleotides: 13. This CDR3 reads CASSADRALGIGELFF. The CDR3 DNA reads TGCGCCAGCAGCGCTGACAGGGCGTTGGGTATCGGGGAGCTGTTTTTT.

V and J are TRBV7-9 and TRBJ2-7; D gene uncertain. The V and J ends lost 5 bases and 5 bases respectively, with 16 bases between them. CDR1 and CDR2 from the germline V gene are SEHNR and FQNEAQ (reference sequence). This CDR3 region has 14 residues. The CDR3 DNA reads TGTGCCAGCAGCCTCCAGTTCCGCGGAGACGAGCAGTACTTC. Translation: CASSLQFRGDEQYF.

This clone was seen only a few times. The chain joins TRBV29-1 to TRBJ2-2; 7 nucleotides align to TRBD2. CDR1 and CDR2 from the germline V gene are SQVTM and ANQGSEA. This CDR3 has 15 amino acids. The V gene end was trimmed by 4 bases and the J gene end by 5 bases; junction bases not matched to a gene: 10. The CDR3 spells CSVGEGVYLTGELFF. CDR3 coding DNA: TGCAGCGTTGGGGAGGGCGTCTATCTTACCGGGGAGCTGTTTTTT.

The rearrangement links TRBV12-3 or TRBV12-4 to TRBJ1-1; D call uncertain. This CDR3 has 13 residues. V dropped 3 bases and J dropped 3 bases, with 8 bases sitting between them. CDR3 nucleotide sequence: TGTGCCAGCAGTTTCGGGAGGGACACTGAAGCTTTCTTT. It is translated as CASSFGRDTEAFF.

The chain employs TRBV7-6 and TRBJ1-3; 7 bases map to TRBD1. V was clipped by 4 bases and J by 0 bases; unmatched bases: 9. This CDR3 region has 17 residues. Germline V lookup: CDR1 SGHVS, CDR2 FNYEAQ. The DNA of the CDR3 is TGTGCCAGCAGCTCCCGGACAGGACCTAGCTCTGGAAACACCATATATTTT. It is translated as CASSSRTGPSSGNTIYF.

J is TRBJ2-7 and V is TRBV9; 10 bases agree with TRBD2. V lost 0 bases, J lost 3 bases, and 3 bases stayed unmatched. Germline V lookup: CDR1 SGDLS, CDR2 YYNGEE. This CDR3 is built from 15 residues. CDR3 bases: TGTGCCAGCAGCGTAGACCCTAGCGGGAGCTACGAGCAGTACTTC. Its protein product is CASSVDPSGSYEQYF.

The V and J genes are TRBV5-1 and TRBJ2-7, with D hard to call. Per the germline V gene, CDR1 is SGHRS and CDR2 is YFSETQ. The CDR3 runs to 13 residues. Trimming took 2 bases from V and 3 from J, leaving 9 bases between them. CDR3 DNA: TGCGCCAGCAGCTTAAGTGGCAACTACGAGCAGTACTTC. It encodes CASSLSGNYEQYF.

The V and J genes are TRBV19 and TRBJ1-4, with D perhaps matching TRBD1 (6 bases). CDR1 is LNHDA, CDR2 SQIVND, per germline (reference sequence). Trimming cost V 5 bases and J 7 bases, with 14 bases left between them. The CDR3 covers 14 residues. DNA of the CDR3: TGTGCCAGTAGTGGGGGCAGCCCCGGTGAAAAACTGTTTTTT. This gives the protein CASSGGSPGEKLFF. Full variable domain (rest looked up from reference TRBV19 and TRBJ1-4): DGGITQSPKYLFRKEGQNVTLSCEQNLNHDAMYWYRQDPGQGLRLIYYSQIVNDFQKGDIAEGYSVSREKKESFPLTVTSAQKNPTAFYLCASSGGSPGEKLFFGSGTQLSVL.

The chain employs TRBV6-5 and TRBJ1-3, with D maybe TRBD1 (6 bases). The CDR3 is 15 amino acids. V lost 6 bases, J lost 0 bases, and 12 bases lay in between. The germline CDR1 and CDR2 sequences are MNHEY and SVGAGI. Written as DNA, the CDR3 is TGTGCCAGCAGCAAGGACAGATCCTCTGGAAACACCATATATTTT. It encodes CASSKDRSSGNTIYF.

The V and J genes are TRBV5-1 and TRBJ2-3; 9 positions match TRBD2. Germline CDR1 and CDR2: SGHRS and YFSETQ. This CDR3 region has 16 residues. With V trimmed by 0 bases and J by 0 bases, 2 bases remained unmatched. The CDR3 coding sequence is TGCGCCAGCAGCTTGGGCGGGGGGGCGAGCACAGATACGCAGTATTTT. The encoded protein is CASSLGGGASTDTQYF. Together with reference TRBV5-1 and TRBJ2-3, the CDR3 gives the full variable domain: KAGVTQTPRYLIKTRGQQVTLSCSPISGHRSVSWYQQTPGQGLQFLFEYFSETQRNKGNFPGRFSGRQFSNSRSEMNVSTLELGDSALYLCASSLGGGASTDTQYFGPGTRLTVL.